These T cell receptor beta chains were read from a single sample in a study of patients and donors after allogeneic stem cell transplantation. One entry per CDR3 protein results from TCRdb running MiXCR on the RT-PCR reads. The data hold about 230,000 distinct CDR3 sequences, with roughly an eighth observed a single time. The sample comprised blood, either unsorted or a sorted T cell fraction (not recorded which). Source of these receptors: a human donor who was either an allogeneic HSCT recipient or a stem cell or donor lymphocyte infusion donor (not recorded which). It is not recorded whose cells these are; they may come from a transplant donor. Both conserved end residues are part of each CDR3. Fields, in order: CDR3 length, V gene, clone size, D gene, J gene, CDR3 protein, CDR3 DNA. D genes are given only for firm matches. Size is omitted from some rows. Given values are once, few, many or a class for expanded clones.

len: 15; v_gene: TRBV7-2; abundance: NA; d_gene: NA; j_gene: TRBJ1-6; CDR3aa: CASSGTTGNNSPLHF; CDR3nt: TGTGCCAGCTCCGGAACGACAGGAAACAATTCACCCCTCCACTTT
len: 11; v_gene: TRBV12-3/TRBV12-4; abundance: many; d_gene: NA; j_gene: TRBJ2-5; CDR3aa: CASTRGETQYF; CDR3nt: TGTGCCAGCACCCGCGGGGAGACCCAGTACTTC
len: 18; v_gene: TRBV27; abundance: NA; d_gene: TRBD1; j_gene: TRBJ2-1; CDR3aa: CASSLVRDRRFSYNEQFF; CDR3nt: TGTGCCAGCAGTTTAGTCCGGGACAGAAGATTCTCCTACAATGAGCAGTTCTTC
len: 16; v_gene: TRBV20-1; abundance: few; d_gene: TRBD1; j_gene: TRBJ1-5; CDR3aa: CSARDSATGYLEPQHF; CDR3nt: TGCAGTGCTAGAGATTCAGCGACAGGGTACTTAGAGCCCCAGCATTTT
len: 14; v_gene: TRBV27; abundance: few; d_gene: NA; j_gene: TRBJ2-7; CDR3aa: CASSLSPFAYEQYF; CDR3nt: TGTGCCAGCAGTTTGTCCCCATTTGCCTACGAGCAGTACTTC
len: 15; v_gene: TRBV5-1; abundance: few; d_gene: NA; j_gene: TRBJ2-3; CDR3aa: CASSLGHRNTDTQYF; CDR3nt: TGCGCCAGCAGCTTGGGACACCGAAATACAGATACGCAGTATTTT
len: 13; v_gene: TRBV4-2; abundance: NA; d_gene: NA; j_gene: TRBJ2-1; CDR3aa: CASSPGTGNEQFF; CDR3nt: TGTGCCAGCAGCCCCGGGACTGGCAATGAGCAGTTCTTC
len: 14; v_gene: TRBV10-3; abundance: many; d_gene: NA; j_gene: TRBJ1-4; CDR3aa: CATGRGGTNEKLFF; CDR3nt: TGTGCCACCGGCCGGGGAGGGACTAATGAAAAACTGTTTTTT
len: 15; v_gene: TRBV4-1; abundance: many; d_gene: NA; j_gene: TRBJ1-6; CDR3aa: CASSLADSRNSPLHF; CDR3nt: TGCGCCAGCAGCCTAGCGGACAGTAGGAATTCACCCCTCCACTTT
len: 16; v_gene: TRBV24-1; abundance: NA; d_gene: TRBD1; j_gene: TRBJ2-2; CDR3aa: CATSDLDRGDTGELFF; CDR3nt: TGTGCCACCAGTGATTTGGACAGGGGGGACACCGGGGAGCTGTTTTTT
len: 16; v_gene: TRBV14; abundance: few; d_gene: TRBD2; j_gene: TRBJ2-1; CDR3aa: CASSQDLAGKYNEQFF; CDR3nt: TGTGCCAGCAGCCAAGACCTAGCGGGCAAATACAATGAGCAGTTCTTC
len: 12; v_gene: TRBV5-5; abundance: few; d_gene: NA; j_gene: TRBJ2-1; CDR3aa: CASSLDIGGQFF; CDR3nt: TGTGCCAGCAGCTTGGATATAGGGGGGCAGTTCTTC
len: 12; v_gene: TRBV20-1; abundance: NA; d_gene: NA; j_gene: TRBJ2-1; CDR3aa: CSARTTYNEQFF; CDR3nt: TGCAGTGCGAGAACTACCTACAATGAGCAGTTCTTC
len: 16; v_gene: TRBV7-8; abundance: few; d_gene: NA; j_gene: TRBJ1-1; CDR3aa: CASSPGSGGRYTEAFF; CDR3nt: TGTGCCAGCAGCCCTGGGTCGGGGGGCAGGTACACTGAAGCTTTCTTT
len: 14; v_gene: TRBV12-3/TRBV12-4; abundance: many; d_gene: TRBD1; j_gene: TRBJ1-2; CDR3aa: CASSLDRGRSGYTF; CDR3nt: TGTGCCAGCAGTTTAGACAGGGGAAGAAGTGGCTACACCTTC
len: 15; v_gene: TRBV5-1; abundance: NA; d_gene: TRBD2; j_gene: TRBJ2-5; CDR3aa: CASSSASGSIETQYF; CDR3nt: TGCGCCAGCAGCTCAGCGAGCGGGAGCATTGAGACCCAGTACTTC
len: 15; v_gene: TRBV27; abundance: few; d_gene: NA; j_gene: TRBJ1-1; CDR3aa: CASSLSGFMNTEAFF; CDR3nt: TGTGCCAGCAGTTTAAGCGGATTCATGAACACTGAAGCTTTCTTT